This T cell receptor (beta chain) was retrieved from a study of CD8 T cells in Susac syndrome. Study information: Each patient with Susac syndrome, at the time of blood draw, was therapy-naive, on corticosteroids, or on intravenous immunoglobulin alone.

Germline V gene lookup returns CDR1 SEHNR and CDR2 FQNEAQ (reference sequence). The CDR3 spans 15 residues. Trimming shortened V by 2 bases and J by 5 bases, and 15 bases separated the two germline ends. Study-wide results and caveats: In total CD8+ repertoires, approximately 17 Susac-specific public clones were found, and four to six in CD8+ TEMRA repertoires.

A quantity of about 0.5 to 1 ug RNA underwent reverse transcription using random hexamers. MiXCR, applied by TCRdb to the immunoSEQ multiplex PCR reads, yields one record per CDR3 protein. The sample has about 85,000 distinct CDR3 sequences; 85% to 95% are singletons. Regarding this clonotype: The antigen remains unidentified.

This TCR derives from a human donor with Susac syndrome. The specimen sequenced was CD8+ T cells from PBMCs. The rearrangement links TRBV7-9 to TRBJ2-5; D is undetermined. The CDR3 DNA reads TGTGCCAGCAGCTTAAGATTGGGTTCACGGGAGACCCAGTACTTC. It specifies CASSLRLGSRETQYF.